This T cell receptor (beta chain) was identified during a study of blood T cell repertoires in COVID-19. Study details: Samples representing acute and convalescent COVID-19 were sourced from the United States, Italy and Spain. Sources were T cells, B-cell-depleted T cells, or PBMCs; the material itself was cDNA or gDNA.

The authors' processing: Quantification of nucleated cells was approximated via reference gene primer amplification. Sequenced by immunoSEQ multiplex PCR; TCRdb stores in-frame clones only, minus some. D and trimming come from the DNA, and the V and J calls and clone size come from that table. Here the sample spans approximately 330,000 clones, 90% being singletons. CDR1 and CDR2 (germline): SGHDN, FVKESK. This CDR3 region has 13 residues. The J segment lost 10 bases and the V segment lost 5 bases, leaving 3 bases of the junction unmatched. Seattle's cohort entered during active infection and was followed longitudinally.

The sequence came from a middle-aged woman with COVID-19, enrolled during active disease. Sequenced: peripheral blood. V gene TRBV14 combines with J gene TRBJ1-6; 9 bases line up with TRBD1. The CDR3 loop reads CASSNRGQSPLHF. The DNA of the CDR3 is TGTGCCAGCAGCAACAGGGGGCAATCACCCCTCCACTTT.